The 30 T cell receptor beta chains below were found in one sample sequenced in a study of cytomegalovirus exposure and HLA in healthy donors. 60 Vbeta and 13 Jbeta primers were used in PCR. TCRdb's copy holds only in-frame clones and misses some; the assay was immunoSEQ multiplex PCR. The sample has fewer than 200,000 clones, approximately 72% seen once. The sequenced sample was PBMCs. These receptors were collected from a female donor in good health and CMV-seronegative.

The table lists this clone with a few counts. The rearrangement links TRBV5-6 to TRBJ1-1, with 10 bases that match TRBD1. The CDR3 covers 15 residues. Per the germline V gene, CDR1 is SGHDT and CDR2 is YYEEEE. V was clipped by 1 base and J by 4 bases; unmatched bases: 4. The CDR3 nucleotides are TGTGCCAGCAGCTTGACGACAGGGGGCATCACTGAAGCTTTCTTT. Its protein is CASSLTTGGITEAFF. Full variable domain (remainder filled in from reference TRBV5-6 and TRBJ1-1): DAGVTQSPTHLIKTRGQQVTLRCSPKSGHDTVSWYQQALGQGPQFIFQYYEEEERQRGNFPDRFSGHQFPNYSSELNVNALLLGDSALYLCASSLTTGGITEAFFGQGTRLTVV.

This clone was detected a few times. The chain has TRBV7-8 and TRBJ2-1; TRBD2 might be the D (6 bases). CDR3 length: 15 amino acids. Germline CDR1 reads SGHVS; CDR2 reads FQNEAQ. V lost 1 base, J lost 9 bases, and 16 bases lay in between. This CDR3 reads CASSLEALSGGEQFF. CDR3 in DNA: TGTGCCAGCAGCTTAGAAGCGCTTTCCGGGGGTGAGCAGTTCTTC.

This clone occurred a few times. The J gene is TRBJ2-7, the V gene TRBV19, with 7 nucleotides matching TRBD1. Trimming took 4 bases from V and 6 from J; bases not matched to a gene: 6. CDR1 is LNHDA and CDR2 is SQIVND in the germline V gene (reference sequence). This CDR3 is built from 13 residues. In nucleotides, the CDR3 is TGTGCCAGTAGTAAGACACAGGGGTCCGAGCAGTACTTC. It yields the protein CASSKTQGSEQYF.

The chain carries TRBV2 and TRBJ2-1; D is unresolved. V shed 6 bases and J shed 6 bases, with 9 bases lying between them. Germline CDR1 and CDR2: SNHLY and FYNNEI. This CDR3 has 12 residues. The CDR3 bases are TGTGCCAGCAGAATAACTCCCAATGAGCAGTTCTTC. This codes for CASRITPNEQFF.

CDR3 in amino acids: CASGQGGYTF. CDR3 DNA: TGTGCCAGTGGACAGGGCGGCTACACCTTC. The rearrangement links TRBV19 to TRBJ1-2, with 8 bases lining up with TRBD1. This CDR3 is built from 10 residues. Trimming took 8 bases from V and 8 from J; bases not matched to a gene: 1. Per the germline V gene, CDR1 is LNHDA and CDR2 is SQIVND (reference sequence).

The rearrangement uses TRBV2 and TRBJ1-4; perhaps TRBD1 as D (6 bases). V dropped 4 bases and J dropped 10 bases, with 10 bases sitting between them. CDR3 length equals 12 residues. Germline CDR1 SNHLY, CDR2 FYNNEI. The CDR3 protein is CASSGDMGKLFF. CDR3 nucleotides: TGTGCCAGCAGTGGGGACATGGGAAAACTGTTTTTT.

Written as DNA, the CDR3 is TGTGCCAGCTCTGTCATTCGGCGGGGCGCCCGCCAGACCCAGTACTTC. Amino acids: CASSVIRRGARQTQYF. The gene calls are TRBV2 and TRBJ2-5, with a possible D match to TRBD2 (6 bases). From germline, CDR1 is SNHLY and CDR2 FYNNEI. This CDR3 region has 16 residues. V lost 8 bases and J 6 bases, leaving 25 bases between the germline ends.

The chain carries TRBV2 and TRBJ2-2; 9 bases line up with TRBD2. This CDR3 is 15 amino acids long. CDR1 and CDR2 (germline): SNHLY, FYNNEI. The J segment lost 0 bases and the V segment lost 6 bases, leaving 2 bases of the junction unmatched. The CDR3 DNA sequence: TGTGCCAGCAGGGCTAGCGGGACGAACACCGGGGAGCTGTTTTTT. Encoded protein: CASRASGTNTGELFF. Filled out from reference TRBV2 and TRBJ2-2, the complete variable domain reads EPEVTQTPSHQVTQMGQEVILRCVPISNHLYFYWYRQILGQKVEFLVSFYNNEISEKSEIFDDQFSVERPDGSNFTLKIRSTKLEDSAMYFCASRASGTNTGELFFGEGSRLTVL.

V is TRBV6-5 and J is TRBJ2-2; D might be TRBD1 (6 bases). V shed 0 bases and J shed 4 bases, with 9 bases lying between them. This CDR3 is 15 amino acids long. Germline V gene lookup returns CDR1 MNHEY and CDR2 SVGAGI. CDR3 in amino acids: CASSYSGRGTGELFF. The CDR3 DNA reads as TGTGCCAGCAGTTACTCGGGCAGGGGCACCGGGGAGCTGTTTTTT.

J is TRBJ1-4 and V is TRBV7-9, with 10 bases matching TRBD1. J gave up 8 bases and V 5 bases, and 8 bases lay outside the gene matches. The CDR3 is 15 residues long. Germline assignment: CDR1 SEHNR and CDR2 FQNEAQ (reference sequence). The CDR3 loop reads CASSPGTGEREKLFF. CDR3 sequence (DNA): TGTGCCAGCAGCCCTGGGACAGGGGAGAGGGAAAAACTGTTTTTT. Supplemented by reference TRBV7-9 and TRBJ1-4, the full variable domain reads DTGVSQNPRHKITKRGQNVTFRCDPISEHNRLYWYRQTLGQGPEFLTYFQNEAQLEKSRLLSDRFSAERPKGSFSTLEIQRTEQGDSAMYLCASSPGTGEREKLFFGSGTQLSVL.

The chain carries TRBV10-3 and TRBJ1-6; 11 bases are a match to TRBD1. The CDR3 spans 18 residues. Losses at the gene ends were 0 bases for V and 10 bases for J; bases not matched to a gene: 11. Germline-derived CDR1 and CDR2 are ENHRY and SYGVKD. The CDR3 is CAISESNSGTGGGSPLHF. The CDR3 bases are TGTGCCATCAGTGAGTCGAACTCAGGGACAGGGGGGGGATCACCCCTCCACTTT.

Notes on this clone: Other DNA sequences in this sample translate to the same CDR3. The J gene is TRBJ1-2, the V gene TRBV7-9; the D gene is possibly TRBD1 (6 bases). The CDR3 has 14 residues. Germline values: CDR1 SEHNR, CDR2 FQNEAQ (reference sequence). V lost 6 bases and J lost 0, with 11 bases in between. The CDR3 is CASSFTGTNYGYTF. Written as DNA, the CDR3 is TGTGCCAGCAGTTTTACAGGGACTAACTATGGCTACACCTTC. The entire variable domain, with the rest obtained from reference TRBV7-9 and TRBJ1-2, is as follows: DTGVSQNPRHKITKRGQNVTFRCDPISEHNRLYWYRQTLGQGPEFLTYFQNEAQLEKSRLLSDRFSAERPKGSFSTLEIQRTEQGDSAMYLCASSFTGTNYGYTFGSGTRLTVV.

The V call is TRBV30, the J call TRBJ1-6, with 7 positions matching TRBD1. Trimming took 0 bases from V and 10 from J; bases not matched to a gene: 6. Per the germline V gene, CDR1 is GTSNPN and CDR2 is SVGIG (reference sequence). The CDR3 totals 14 residues. The CDR3: CAWSVDRGLSPLHF. In DNA, the CDR3 is TGTGCCTGGAGTGTGGATAGGGGGCTGTCACCCCTCCACTTT. The entire variable domain, with the rest obtained from reference TRBV30 and TRBJ1-6, is as follows: SQTIHQWPATLVQPVGSPLSLECTVEGTSNPNLYWYRQAAGRGLQLLFYSVGIGQISSEVPQNLSASRPQDRQFILSSKKLLLSDSGFYLCAWSVDRGLSPLHFGNGTRLTVT.

For the CDR3, the DNA is TGCGCCAGCAGCTTCCCGGGACAGGGGTCAGATACGCAGTATTTT. Translating it yields CASSFPGQGSDTQYF. The rearrangement links TRBV5-1 to TRBJ2-3; 10 nucleotides agree with TRBD1. Trimming at V came to 2 bases and at J to 4 bases, leaving 4 bases not matched to a gene. From germline, CDR1 is SGHRS and CDR2 YFSETQ. The CDR3 consists of 15 residues.

The chain links TRBV25-1 to TRBJ1-1; D gene uncertain. This CDR3 region has 14 residues. Germline lookup yields CDR1 MGHDK and CDR2 SYGVNS. Trimming pared 6 bases from V and 3 bases from J, leaving 14 bases between. CDR3 bases: TGTGCCAGCAGCCCGTTGGGCGGGTACACTGAAGCTTTCTTT. This encodes CASSPLGGYTEAFF.

The sample holds one count of this clone. This chain links TRBV6-1 with TRBJ1-5; 11 bases agree with TRBD1. CDR1 is MNHNS and CDR2 is SASEGT in the germline V gene. V trimming: 4 bases; J trimming: 6 bases; junction bases outside the gene matches: 2. CDR3 length: 14 amino acids. CDR3 amino acids: CASSADRGLQPQHF. The DNA of the CDR3 is TGTGCCAGCAGTGCGGACAGGGGGCTTCAGCCCCAGCATTTT.

The rearrangement joins TRBV18 to TRBJ1-1, with 9 bases lining up with TRBD1. V lost 3 bases to trimming and J lost 1 base; unmatched junction nucleotides: 3. Germline CDR1 KGHSH, CDR2 LQKENI. This CDR3 contains 15 residues. As DNA, the CDR3 is TGTGCCAGCTCACCGGGGACAGGGCAGAACACTGAAGCTTTCTTT. Protein product: CASSPGTGQNTEAFF.

The V and J genes are TRBV19 and TRBJ1-1; 7 positions match TRBD1. From germline, CDR1 is LNHDA and CDR2 SQIVND (reference sequence). The CDR3 has 13 amino acids. V was pared by 3 bases and J by 9 bases, with 7 bases of the junction left unmatched. CDR3 in DNA: TGTGCCAGTAGTATCCGTGGGACAGTTCAAGCTTTCTTT. Encoded protein: CASSIRGTVQAFF.

The V call is TRBV19, the J call TRBJ2-7; 8 bases are a match to TRBD2. This CDR3 has 15 amino acids. The germline CDR1 and CDR2 sequences are LNHDA and SQIVND (reference sequence). The junction had 6 bases not matched to a gene; V was cut back by 5 bases and J by 0 bases. CDR3 sequence reads: CASSLLADSSYEQYF. CDR3 coding DNA: TGTGCCAGTAGTCTACTAGCGGACAGCTCCTACGAGCAGTACTTC. Using reference TRBV19 and TRBJ2-7 for the parts outside the CDR3, the full variable domain is DGGITQSPKYLFRKEGQNVTLSCEQNLNHDAMYWYRQDPGQGLRLIYYSQIVNDFQKGDIAEGYSVSREKKESFPLTVTSAQKNPTAFYLCASSLLADSSYEQYFGPGTRLTVT.

The J gene is TRBJ2-3, the V gene TRBV7-2; D is possibly TRBD2 (6 bases). V lost 0 bases, J lost 6 bases, and 13 bases lay in between. The germline V gene encodes CDR1 SGHTA and CDR2 FQGNSA. The CDR3 covers 15 residues. CDR3 bases: TGTGCCAGCAGCTTAGCGGGAGGCCCATCCGATACGCAGTATTTT. As protein: CASSLAGGPSDTQYF. The full variable domain, completed using reference TRBV7-2 and TRBJ2-3, is GAGVSQSPSNKVTEKGKDVELRCDPISGHTALYWYRQSLGQGLEFLIYFQGNSAPDKSGLPSDRFSAERTGGSVSTLTIQRTQQEDSAVYLCASSLAGGPSDTQYFGPGTRLTVL.

As regards this clone: One junction end disagrees with the germline gene, perhaps due to a read error. The chain employs TRBV2 and TRBJ2-7; a possible D gene is TRBD1 (5 bases). The germline gives CDR1 SNHLY, CDR2 FYNNEI. The CDR3 is 11 amino acids. The CDR3 sequence: CASSGEGAVTF. The DNA of the CDR3 is TGTGCCAGCAGTGGTGAAGGGGCCGTCACCTTC.

This clone was found once. The chain combines TRBV7-2 with TRBJ1-5, with a tentative D call TRBD1 (5 bases). This CDR3 has 18 residues. V was cut by 5 bases and J by 0 bases, with 20 bases left in between. Germline values: CDR1 SGHTA, CDR2 FQGNSA. The CDR3 spells CASSQGVAGLYSNQPQHF. Here the CDR3 DNA reads TGTGCCAGCAGCCAAGGGGTTGCGGGACTGTATAGCAATCAGCCCCAGCATTTT.

This clone was detected only once. The CDR3 DNA is TGTGCCAGCGGAGGAGTAGCGGAGACCCAGTACTTC. Translating gives CASGGVAETQYF. The rearrangement uses TRBV6-5 and TRBJ2-5, with D perhaps TRBD2 (5 bases). Germline V gene data show CDR1 as MNHEY and CDR2 as SVGAGI. Trimming shortened V by 8 bases and J by 5 bases, and 12 bases separated the two germline ends. The CDR3 runs 12 residues.

This chain connects TRBV15 to TRBJ2-5; D gene unclear. Per germline, CDR1 LNHNV and CDR2 YYDKDF (reference sequence). V was pared by 0 bases and J by 2 bases, with 19 bases between. The CDR3 has 18 residues. CDR3 nucleotides: TGTGCCACCAGCAGAGATCTTTATTTAGAGGCAGCACAAGAGACCCAGTACTTC. Its translation: CATSRDLYLEAAQETQYF.

V gene TRBV19 combines with J gene TRBJ2-1; TRBD1 agrees at 9 bases. CDR3 length: 18 residues. After removal of 7 bases from V and 0 bases from J, the junction contained 13 bases not matched to a gene. CDR1 LNHDA and CDR2 SQIVND come from the germline V gene (reference sequence). The CDR3 is CASNPGIQGAPSYNEQFF. The CDR3 bases are TGTGCCAGTAACCCAGGCATACAGGGGGCTCCCTCCTACAATGAGCAGTTCTTC.

The chain carries TRBV14 and TRBJ1-1; D call uncertain. V shed 0 bases and J shed 1 base, with 9 bases lying between them. Germline V gives CDR1 SGHDN, CDR2 FVKESK. The CDR3 is made up of 15 amino acids. The CDR3 reads CASSQERLRNTEAFF. The CDR3 DNA reads TGTGCCAGCAGCCAAGAGCGTCTTCGGAACACTGAAGCTTTCTTT.

The chain employs TRBV20-1 and TRBJ2-4; a possible D gene is TRBD2 (5 bases). Germline lookup yields CDR1 DFQATT and CDR2 SNEGSKA (reference sequence). Between the trimmed V and J ends, which lost 6 bases and 9 bases, there was a span of 12 bases. CDR3 length: 11 amino acids. CDR3 protein: CSAPLGSIQYF. The DNA of the CDR3 is TGCAGTGCCCCGCTGGGGAGCATTCAGTACTTC.

This clone was counted only a few times. The chain is built from TRBV7-9 and TRBJ1-2, with 8 bases matching TRBD1. CDR1 is SEHNR and CDR2 is FQNEAQ in the germline V gene (reference sequence). The CDR3 is made up of 15 amino acids. Trimming cost V 3 bases and J 0 bases; bases outside gene matches: 3. CDR3 protein: CASSFTGGSNYGYTF. In DNA form, the CDR3 reads TGTGCCAGCAGCTTTACAGGGGGTTCTAACTATGGCTACACCTTC.

The gene calls are TRBV11-2 and TRBJ2-1; 7 bases line up with TRBD1. Germline lookup yields CDR1 SGHAT and CDR2 FQNNGV. V lost 3 bases and J lost 14; bases outside the gene matches: 7. The CDR3 extends over 12 amino acids. The CDR3 DNA reads TGTGCCAGCAGCTTCACGACAGGGTACAAGTTCTTC. Protein: CASSFTTGYKFF. Looking up the rest from reference TRBV11-2 and TRBJ2-1 gives the full variable domain: EAGVAQSPRYKIIEKRQSVAFWCNPISGHATLYWYQQILGQGPKLLIQFQNNGVVDDSQLPKDRFSAERLKGVDSTLKIQPAKLEDSAVYLCASSFTTGYKFFGPGTRLTVL.

This clone is a singleton in its sample. The J gene is TRBJ2-7, the V gene TRBV7-3; possible D gene TRBD1, 6 bases. In germline, CDR1 is SGHTA, CDR2 FQGTGA. With 5 bases removed from V and 6 bases from J, the gap between germline ends came to 14 bases. The CDR3 is 13 residues long. CDR3 loop: CASSPYIGGEQYF. For the CDR3, the DNA is TGTGCCAGCAGCCCTTATATAGGGGGCGAGCAGTACTTC.